This is a list of T cell receptor beta chains from one sample in a study of blood T cell repertoires in COVID-19. Clones were sequenced by immunoSEQ multiplex PCR, and TCRdb holds only the in-frame ones, with some missing. The sample carries fewer than 350,000 clones, 75% to 90% recorded once. Sequencing was done on a sample of peripheral blood. The receptor source for this set is a man aged 40-49 years with acute or convalescent COVID-19. CDR3s include the opening cysteine and the closing phenylalanine or tryptophan. The D gene is left open where the match is weak. Size values are once, few and many counts, or a class for expanded clones, and some rows have none.

CDR3 protein	CDR3 DNA	clone size	D gene	CDR3 length	V gene	J gene
CASSIQGAGEQFF	TGTGCCAGCAGCATACAGGGGGCGGGTGAGCAGTTCTTC	.	TRBD1	13	TRBV5-4	TRBJ2-1
CSVEDHSGQGGGYTF	TGCAGCGTTGAAGATCATAGCGGACAGGGGGGTGGCTACACCTTC	once	TRBD1	15	TRBV29-1	TRBJ1-2
CASGLRAGRNEQFF	TGCGCCAGCGGGTTGAGGGCAGGGAGGAATGAGCAGTTCTTC	.	.	14	TRBV10-2	TRBJ2-1
CSASFRGLYGYTF	TGCAGTGCTAGTTTCAGGGGCCTCTATGGCTACACCTTC	.	.	13	TRBV20-1	TRBJ1-2
CASSAAPGGEKLFF	TGTGCCAGTAGTGCGGCGCCCGGCGGTGAAAAACTGTTTTTT	.	.	14	TRBV18	TRBJ1-4
CASGWSDRSNYGYTF	TGTGCTAGTGGTTGGTCGGACAGGTCAAACTATGGCTACACCTTC	.	TRBD1	15	TRBV12-5	TRBJ1-2
CASSQSENQPQHF	TGTGCCAGCTCACAGTCGGAGAATCAGCCCCAGCATTTT	few	.	13	TRBV18	TRBJ1-5
CASSHGGDRVCEQYF	TGTGCCAGCAGCCACGGCGGGGACAGGGTTTGCGAGCAGTACTTC	.	TRBD1	15	TRBV11-3	TRBJ2-7
CASSSQKGYEQYF	TGTGCCAGCTCATCACAGAAGGGGTACGAGCAGTACTTC	.	.	13	TRBV18	TRBJ2-7
CAWKGGGIWSNQPQHF	TGTGCCTGGAAAGGAGGAGGGATTTGGAGCAATCAGCCCCAGCATTTT	.	.	16	TRBV30	TRBJ1-5
CASSGGQGNTGELFF	TGTGCCAGCAGTGGGGGACAGGGGAACACCGGGGAGCTGTTTTTT	.	TRBD1	15	TRBV2	TRBJ2-2
CASRLGTSSSGNTIYF	TGTGCCAGCAGACTCGGGACTTCTAGCTCTGGAAACACCATATATTTT	.	.	16	TRBV3-1/TRBV3-2	TRBJ1-3
CASSIGAGANQPQHF	TGTGCCAGTAGTATAGGTGCAGGGGCGAATCAGCCCCAGCATTTT	.	.	15	TRBV19	TRBJ1-5
CASSLSLNPNDRGNSPLHF	TGTGCCAGCAGCTTAAGCCTTAACCCCAACGACAGGGGAAATTCACCCCTCCACTTT	.	TRBD1	19	TRBV7-3	TRBJ1-6
CASSVEWTGVGEAFF	TGTGCCAGCAGCGTAGAGTGGACAGGGGTGGGAGAAGCTTTCTTT	.	TRBD1	15	TRBV9	TRBJ1-1
CASSPLSGGTNEKLFF	TGTGCCAGCAGCCCCTTGTCAGGGGGCACTAATGAAAAACTGTTTTTT	.	TRBD1	16	TRBV14	TRBJ1-4
CASSLTEKTEAFF	TGCGCCAGCAGCCTGACAGAGAAGACTGAAGCTTTCTTT	.	.	13	TRBV5-1	TRBJ1-1
CASSLGTLYNNEQFF	TGCGCCAGCAGCTTGGGGACTCTCTACAACAATGAGCAGTTCTTC	.	.	15	TRBV5-1	TRBJ2-1
CASSQEWCDRSYGYTF	TGCGCCAGCAGTCAAGAGTGGTGTGACAGAAGCTATGGCTACACCTTC	.	.	16	TRBV23-1	TRBJ1-2
CASGLEAGGYEQYF	TGTGCTAGTGGTTTGGAGGCAGGGGGCTACGAGCAGTACTTC	once	TRBD1	14	TRBV12-5	TRBJ2-7
CASSLGGRYNEQFF	TGTGCCAGCAGCTTAGGAGGCAGATACAATGAGCAGTTCTTC	.	.	14	TRBV7-9	TRBJ2-1
CASRHGGSTEAFF	TGTGCCAGCAGACATGGCGGTAGCACTGAAGCTTTCTTT	.	.	13	TRBV6-5	TRBJ1-1
CASGLGRNYGYTF	TGTGCTAGTGGTTTGGGTCGTAACTATGGCTACACCTTC	.	.	13	TRBV12-5	TRBJ1-2
CASSQWDSNTEAFF	TGTGCCAGCAGCCAGTGGGACAGCAACACTGAAGCTTTCTTT	.	TRBD1	14	TRBV3-1/TRBV3-2	TRBJ1-1
CASSSRDRGDQPQHF	TGTGCCAGCAGCTCTCGGGACAGGGGGGATCAGCCCCAGCATTTT	.	TRBD1	15	TRBV7-2	TRBJ1-5
CASSLDPGIYGYTF	TGCGCCAGCAGCTTGGATCCAGGGATCTATGGCTACACCTTC	.	.	14	TRBV5-1	TRBJ1-2
CASRADRVATEAFF	TGTGCCAGCAGGGCGGACAGGGTGGCCACTGAAGCTTTCTTT	.	TRBD1	14	TRBV27	TRBJ1-1
CASTKDSGVYEQYF	TGTGCCAGCACCAAGGACAGCGGAGTCTACGAGCAGTACTTC	.	.	14	TRBV2	TRBJ2-7
CASSFASRSLYGYTF	TGTGCCAGCAGCTTTGCGTCGAGGAGTCTCTATGGCTACACCTTC	.	.	15	TRBV7-8	TRBJ1-2
CASSLTGNTEAFF	TGCGCCAGCAGCTTGACCGGTAACACTGAAGCTTTCTTT	.	.	13	TRBV5-1	TRBJ1-1
CASSAAEGSTDTQYF	TGTGCCAGCAGCGCAGCCGAGGGAAGCACAGATACGCAGTATTTT	.	.	15	TRBV5-4	TRBJ2-3
CASRTPAGGRNTIYF	TGTGCCAGTAGAACGCCCGCGGGAGGAAGGAACACCATATATTTT	.	.	15	TRBV19	TRBJ1-3
CASSFDRRDSPLHF	TGCGCCAGCAGCTTCGACAGGAGAGACTCACCCCTCCACTTT	once	.	14	TRBV5-1	TRBJ1-6
CASSEGGGLAGPYEQYF	TGTGCCAGCAGTGAAGGCGGGGGACTAGCGGGGCCCTACGAGCAGTACTTC	.	TRBD2	17	TRBV2	TRBJ2-7
CASSPAGGLRGTEAFF	TGTGCCAGTAGTCCGGCAGGGGGCCTCAGAGGGACTGAAGCTTTCTTT	.	TRBD1	16	TRBV19	TRBJ1-1
CASSQDKGGYTF	TGCGCCAGCAGTCAGGACAAGGGCGGCTACACCTTC	.	.	12	TRBV5-1	TRBJ1-2
CSVSHRGSFYNEQFF	TGCAGCGTTTCCCACAGGGGATCATTCTACAATGAGCAGTTCTTC	.	TRBD1	15	TRBV29-1	TRBJ2-1
CASRVRPAGYNEQFF	TGCGCCAGCAGGGTTCGTCCAGCGGGCTACAATGAGCAGTTCTTC	.	.	15	TRBV10-2	TRBJ2-1
CARTGCLPLHF	TGTGCCAGAACAGGTTGTCTACCCCTCCACTTT	.	.	11	TRBV6-5	TRBJ1-6
CASSSGGHEQYF	TGTGCCAGCAGCTCAGGGGGCCACGAGCAGTACTTC	.	TRBD1	12	TRBV11-2	TRBJ2-7
CASKPSGADTIYF	TGTGCCAGCAAACCATCAGGGGCCGACACCATATATTTT	.	.	13	TRBV6-5	TRBJ1-3
CASSERGGSYNEQFF	TGTGCCAGCAGTGAGCGAGGGGGTTCCTACAATGAGCAGTTCTTC	few	.	15	TRBV27	TRBJ2-1
CASSWSGQALGYTF	TGTGCCAGCAGCTGGTCGGGACAGGCCCTTGGCTACACCTTC	.	TRBD1	14	TRBV5-5	TRBJ1-2
CASSLGARVGNSPLHF	TGTGCCAGCAGCTTAGGGGCCAGGGTGGGGAATTCACCCCTCCACTTT	.	.	16	TRBV7-8	TRBJ1-6